This TCR beta chain derives from a study of T cells in Graves' hyperthyroidism and ophthalmopathy. Across the whole study: Blood from the periphery was taken at initial diagnosis, before any treatment.

Whole-study results and caveats: The model forecast ophthalmopathy, anticipating it by a median approximately 6.1 months before onset. Researchers found most expanded thyroid clonotypes above 0.001 in blood as well.

The V gene's germline CDR1 is KGHSH and CDR2 LQKENI. The CDR3 extends over 12 amino acids. V lost 3 bases, J lost 9 bases, and 11 bases lay in between. The CDR3 regions of TCR beta were amplified from RNA transcripts. A set of HTBI primers served as the primers for a first-round RT-PCR of the TCR CDR3. TCRdb re-derived calls from the multiplex PCR reads in MiXCR, one entry per CDR3 protein. Here the sample spans under 400,000 distinct CDR3 sequences, 20% to 30% being singletons. Graves' hyperthyroidism qualified as stable when ophthalmopathy did not progress within 18 months. Concerning this clonotype: Its target is unknown.

The origin of this receptor is a man aged 50-60 years with Graves' hyperthyroidism. The chain has TRBV18 and TRBJ1-1; D call uncertain. Sample: blood. This CDR3 reads CASSPREHKAFF. DNA of the CDR3: TGTGCCAGCTCACCGCGAGAGCATAAAGCTTTCTTT.